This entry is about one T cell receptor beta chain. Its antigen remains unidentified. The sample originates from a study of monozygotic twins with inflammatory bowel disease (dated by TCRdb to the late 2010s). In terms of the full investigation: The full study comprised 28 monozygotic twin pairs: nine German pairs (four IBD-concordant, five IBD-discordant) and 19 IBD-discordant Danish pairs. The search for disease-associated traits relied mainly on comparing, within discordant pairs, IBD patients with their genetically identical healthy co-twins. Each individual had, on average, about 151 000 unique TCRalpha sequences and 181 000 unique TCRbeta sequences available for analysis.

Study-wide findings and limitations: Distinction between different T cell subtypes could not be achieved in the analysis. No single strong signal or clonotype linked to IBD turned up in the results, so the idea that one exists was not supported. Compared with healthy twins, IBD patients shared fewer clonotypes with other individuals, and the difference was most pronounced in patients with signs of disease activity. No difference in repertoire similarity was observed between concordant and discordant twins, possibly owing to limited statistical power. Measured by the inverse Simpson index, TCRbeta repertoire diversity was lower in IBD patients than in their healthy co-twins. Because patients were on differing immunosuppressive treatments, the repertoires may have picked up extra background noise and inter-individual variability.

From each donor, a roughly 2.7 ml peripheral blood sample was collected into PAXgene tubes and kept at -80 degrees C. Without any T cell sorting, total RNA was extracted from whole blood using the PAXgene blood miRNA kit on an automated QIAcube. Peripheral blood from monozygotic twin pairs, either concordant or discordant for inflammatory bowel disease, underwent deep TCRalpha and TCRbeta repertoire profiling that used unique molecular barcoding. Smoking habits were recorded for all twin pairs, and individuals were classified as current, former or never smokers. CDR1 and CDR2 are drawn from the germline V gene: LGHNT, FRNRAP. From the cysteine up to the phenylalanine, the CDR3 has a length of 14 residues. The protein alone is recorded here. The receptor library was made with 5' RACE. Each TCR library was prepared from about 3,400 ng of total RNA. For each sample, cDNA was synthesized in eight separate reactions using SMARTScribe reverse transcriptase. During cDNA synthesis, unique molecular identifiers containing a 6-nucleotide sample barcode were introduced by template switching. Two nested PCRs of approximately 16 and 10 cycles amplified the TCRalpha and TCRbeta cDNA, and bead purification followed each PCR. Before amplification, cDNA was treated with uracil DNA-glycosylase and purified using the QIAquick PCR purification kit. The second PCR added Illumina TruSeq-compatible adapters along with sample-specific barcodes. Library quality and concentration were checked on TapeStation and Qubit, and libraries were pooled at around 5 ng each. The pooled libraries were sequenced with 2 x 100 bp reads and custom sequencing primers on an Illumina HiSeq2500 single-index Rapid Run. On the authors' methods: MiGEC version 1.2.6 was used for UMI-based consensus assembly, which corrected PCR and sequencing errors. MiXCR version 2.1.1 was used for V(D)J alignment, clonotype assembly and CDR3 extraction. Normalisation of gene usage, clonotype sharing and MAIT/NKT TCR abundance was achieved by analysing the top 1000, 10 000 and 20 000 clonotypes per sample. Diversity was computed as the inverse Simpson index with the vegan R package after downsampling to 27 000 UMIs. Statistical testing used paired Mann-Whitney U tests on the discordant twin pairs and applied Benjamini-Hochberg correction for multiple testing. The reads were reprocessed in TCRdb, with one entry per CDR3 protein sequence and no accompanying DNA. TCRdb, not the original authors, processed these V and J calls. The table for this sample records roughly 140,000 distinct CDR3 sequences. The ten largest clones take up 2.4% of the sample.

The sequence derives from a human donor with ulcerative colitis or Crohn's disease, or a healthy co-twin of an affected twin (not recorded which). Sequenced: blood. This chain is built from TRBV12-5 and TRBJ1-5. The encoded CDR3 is CASGPQEPNQPQHF.